Listed below are T cell receptor beta chains from one sample, sequenced in a study of blood T cell repertoires in COVID-19. Produced via immunoSEQ multiplex PCR; TCRdb's table is partial and in-frame only. This table has fewer than 300,000 clones, approximately 84% appearing once. The sample consisted of peripheral blood. All receptors come from a human donor with COVID-19, enrolled during active disease. The donor label of this sample is uncertain. The CDR3 runs from the conserved cysteine through the conserved F or W. Fields, in order: V gene, CDR3 length, CDR3 protein.

v_call: TRBV25-1; cdr3_length: 15; cdr3_aa: CASSEYGGGGEKLFF
v_call: TRBV29-1; cdr3_length: 13; cdr3_aa: CSGKQGGNTEAFF
v_call: TRBV19; cdr3_length: 17; cdr3_aa: CASSIGQPSSYNSPLHF
v_call: TRBV7-6; cdr3_length: 16; cdr3_aa: CASSLWGQGGTDTQYF
v_call: TRBV16; cdr3_length: 14; cdr3_aa: CASSQSRGQHEAFF
v_call: TRBV28; cdr3_length: 14; cdr3_aa: CASRAGTGNYGYTF
v_call: TRBV5-1; cdr3_length: 16; cdr3_aa: CASSPQGDLGYSPLHF
v_call: TRBV30; cdr3_length: 15; cdr3_aa: CAWNQLAGLDNEQFF
v_call: TRBV5-1; cdr3_length: 15; cdr3_aa: CASRTGLAGAGELFF
v_call: TRBV7-2; cdr3_length: 13; cdr3_aa: CASSRRQDYEQYF
v_call: TRBV11-2; cdr3_length: 13; cdr3_aa: CASSFNGQDGYTF
v_call: TRBV15; cdr3_length: 17; cdr3_aa: CATSRGIQGARADTQYF
v_call: TRBV30; cdr3_length: 13; cdr3_aa: CAWNIGFNYGYTF
v_call: TRBV11-3; cdr3_length: 15; cdr3_aa: CASSLGQGTQETQYF
v_call: TRBV19; cdr3_length: 13; cdr3_aa: CASSIRAPSVQFF
v_call: TRBV10-1; cdr3_length: 17; cdr3_aa: CASSDPGLAGGTGELFF
v_call: TRBV12-3/TRBV12-4; cdr3_length: 12; cdr3_aa: CASSLSNSPLHF
v_call: TRBV3-1/TRBV3-2; cdr3_length: 12; cdr3_aa: CASTSLGGQLFF
v_call: TRBV2; cdr3_length: 15; cdr3_aa: CASSEGPGYTGELFF
v_call: TRBV7-2; cdr3_length: 11; cdr3_aa: CASSPSGMQFF
v_call: TRBV28; cdr3_length: 16; cdr3_aa: CASRLRGPTGIYGYTF
v_call: TRBV28; cdr3_length: 13; cdr3_aa: CASSLVNTGELFF
v_call: TRBV9; cdr3_length: 16; cdr3_aa: CASSAGTGGGYGELFF
v_call: TRBV7-3; cdr3_length: 13; cdr3_aa: CASSLTRSNEQFF
v_call: TRBV30; cdr3_length: 12; cdr3_aa: CAWWRGRTEAFF
v_call: TRBV7-9; cdr3_length: 14; cdr3_aa: CASSVRGEAYGYTF
v_call: TRBV7-9; cdr3_length: 12; cdr3_aa: CASSFRAGELFF
v_call: TRBV19; cdr3_length: 17; cdr3_aa: CATRYSGLAGGTDTQYF
v_call: TRBV5-6; cdr3_length: 14; cdr3_aa: CASRLAGGSDTQYF
v_call: TRBV5-6; cdr3_length: 15; cdr3_aa: CASSPDVGQGTEAFF
v_call: TRBV2; cdr3_length: 14; cdr3_aa: CASSRGFGNSPLHF
v_call: TRBV2; cdr3_length: 13; cdr3_aa: CASSEPGGEKLFF
v_call: TRBV7-9; cdr3_length: 17; cdr3_aa: CASSPQVGVSSYNEQFF
v_call: TRBV4-2; cdr3_length: 16; cdr3_aa: CASSQDLTLRQETQYF
v_call: TRBV4-2; cdr3_length: 17; cdr3_aa: CASSQDGSSGRGNIQYF
v_call: TRBV13; cdr3_length: 15; cdr3_aa: CASSGQGQDGNTIYF
v_call: TRBV7-2; cdr3_length: 15; cdr3_aa: CASSPGGTISYEQYF
v_call: TRBV2; cdr3_length: 16; cdr3_aa: CASSEKLGQGYQPQHF
v_call: TRBV3-1/TRBV3-2; cdr3_length: 16; cdr3_aa: CASSQDWTSGADEQFF
v_call: TRBV5-6; cdr3_length: 16; cdr3_aa: CASSLYRIQGNNEQFF
v_call: TRBV4-1; cdr3_length: 13; cdr3_aa: CASSQVGGYEQYF
v_call: TRBV7-9; cdr3_length: 15; cdr3_aa: CASSLGSWQGSGYTF
v_call: TRBV29-1; cdr3_length: 12; cdr3_aa: CSVRVRNTEAFF
v_call: TRBV27; cdr3_length: 20; cdr3_aa: CASSLRSSSGRRSREGEQFF
v_call: TRBV28; cdr3_length: 16; cdr3_aa: CASSLNLNRVNEKLFF
v_call: TRBV24-1; cdr3_length: 16; cdr3_aa: CATSDPHRGGADTQYF
v_call: TRBV7-2; cdr3_length: 18; cdr3_aa: CASSKGVWREAAEDTQYF
v_call: TRBV6-4; cdr3_length: 14; cdr3_aa: CASRETGRDTEAFF
v_call: TRBV14; cdr3_length: 16; cdr3_aa: CASSLWDRGGGSPLHF
v_call: TRBV30; cdr3_length: 16; cdr3_aa: CAWSARGGMAYNEQFF
v_call: TRBV7-9; cdr3_length: 16; cdr3_aa: CASSADRGRENSPLHF
v_call: TRBV5-1; cdr3_length: 14; cdr3_aa: CASSKPGQEEKLFF
v_call: TRBV5-1; cdr3_length: 16; cdr3_aa: CASSLTGGTESAEQYF
v_call: TRBV27; cdr3_length: 15; cdr3_aa: CASNILGQGTDTQYF